The 25 T cell receptor beta chains below were found in one sample sequenced in a study of blood T cell repertoires in COVID-19. Sequencing was performed with immunoSEQ multiplex PCR; in TCRdb, only in-frame clones are kept and a portion is missing. The sample lists some 200,000 clones, 82% occurring once. Material: PBMCs or T cells enriched from blood (not recorded which). The receptors shown here come from a woman in her sixties with acute COVID-19.

The chain couples TRBV11-2 to TRBJ2-3; no clear D gene. CDR1 and CDR2 from the germline V gene are SGHAT and FQNNGV. The CDR3 length is 13 residues. Deletions cut 5 bases from V and 1 base from J, with 7 bases between. The CDR3 here is CASSPTGTDTQYF. The CDR3 bases are TGTGCCAGCAGCCCGACTGGCACAGATACGCAGTATTTT. Based on the CDR3 plus reference TRBV11-2 and TRBJ2-3, the full variable domain is EAGVAQSPRYKIIEKRQSVAFWCNPISGHATLYWYQQILGQGPKLLIQFQNNGVVDDSQLPKDRFSAERLKGVDSTLKIQPAKLEDSAVYLCASSPTGTDTQYFGPGTRLTVL.

The V call is TRBV10-3, the J call TRBJ1-4, with D perhaps matching TRBD1 (5 bases). Germline CDR1 reads ENHRY; CDR2 reads SYGVKD. The CDR3 consists of 15 residues. The V gene lost 0 bases and the J gene lost 4 bases, with 9 bases spanning the gap. As DNA, the CDR3 is TGTGCCATCAGTGAGTCGAAGGGGATTAATGAAAAACTGTTTTTT. This encodes CAISESKGINEKLFF.

CDR3 loop: CASSHTDGELFF. CDR3 coding DNA: TGTGCCAGCAGCCACACAGACGGGGAGCTGTTTTTT. This chain joins TRBV12-3 or TRBV12-4 and TRBJ2-2, with D uncertain. Trimming pared 6 bases from V and 7 bases from J, leaving 9 bases between. This CDR3 has 12 residues.

This clone was detected ten times or more. The chain couples TRBV7-9 to TRBJ2-5, with D maybe TRBD2 (5 bases). The CDR3 extends over 15 amino acids. V was pared by 1 base and J by 1 base, with 10 bases between. Germline CDR1 reads SEHNR; CDR2 reads FQNEAQ (reference sequence). The CDR3 reads CASSLGSEGQETQYF. CDR3 DNA: TGTGCCAGCAGCTTAGGGTCTGAGGGCCAAGAGACCCAGTACTTC.

This rearrangement joins TRBV27 to TRBJ1-2; tentative D call: TRBD1 (5 bases). Germline V CDR1 and CDR2: MNHEY, SMNVEV (reference sequence). This CDR3 region has 13 residues. V lost 6 bases and J lost 8, with 16 bases in between. CDR3 coding DNA: TGTGCCAGCAGCTCAGTCAGGGTGAGGGGCTACACCTTC. It yields the protein CASSSVRVRGYTF.

J is TRBJ1-1 and V is TRBV12-3 or TRBV12-4; D unclear. This CDR3 is 13 amino acids long. V was pared by 7 bases and J by 2 bases, with 11 bases between. This CDR3 reads CASTAAGNTEAFF. The CDR3 nucleotides read TGTGCCAGCACCGCCGCGGGTAACACTGAAGCTTTCTTT.

The CDR3: CASSQLDRGGTYEQYV. The DNA of the CDR3 is TGCGCCAGCAGTCAACTGGACAGGGGGGGAACCTACGAGCAGTACGTC. The chain uses TRBV23-1 and TRBJ2-7; 10 nucleotides line up with TRBD1. TRBV23-1 is given ORF status, its function remaining uncertain. V gave up 2 bases and J gave up 2 bases; unmatched junction bases: 6. The CDR3 is made up of 16 amino acids.

The gene calls are TRBV7-7 and TRBJ2-1; 9 bases map to TRBD2. The CDR3 spans 15 residues. Germline V gene lookup returns CDR1 SSHAT and CDR2 FNYEAQ (reference sequence). With 2 bases clipped from V and 7 bases from J, the junction kept 6 bases outside the gene matches. CDR3 DNA: TGTGCCAGCAGCTTATCAGCGGGAGGACTGAATGAGCAGTTCTTC. This translates into CASSLSAGGLNEQFF.

The chain has TRBV18 and TRBJ2-1; 7 bases align to TRBD1. CDR1 is KGHSH, CDR2 LQKENI, per germline. This CDR3 comprises 16 residues. V lost 0 bases and J lost 6; bases outside the gene matches: 8. The CDR3 bases are TGTGCCAGCTCACCACCCTGGGGGACAGATGGCAATGAGCAGTTCTTC. Translation gives CASSPPWGTDGNEQFF.

This chain links TRBV18 with TRBJ1-2; D is uncertain. The CDR3 extends over 15 amino acids. The germline V and J ends were trimmed by 3 bases and 0 bases, with 11 bases remaining between them. CDR1 and CDR2 from the germline V gene are KGHSH and LQKENI. This CDR3 is CASSPEGSANYGYTF. Here the CDR3 DNA reads TGTGCCAGCTCACCCGAGGGATCAGCTAACTATGGCTACACCTTC.

The V and J genes are TRBV27 and TRBJ2-7, with TRBD1 matching over 9 bases. Germline V lookup: CDR1 MNHEY, CDR2 SMNVEV (reference sequence). The CDR3 is 15 residues long. The ends lost 0 bases at V and 0 bases at J; junction bases unmatched: 0. The CDR3 DNA reads as TGTGCCAGCAGTTTATCGGGACAGGGCTCCTACGAGCAGTACGTC. It translates to CASSLSGQGSYEQYV.

This chain links TRBV6-2 or TRBV6-3 with TRBJ2-1, with 10 nucleotides matching TRBD2. Germline loops: CDR1 MNHEY, CDR2 SVGEGT. The CDR3 is 16 amino acids. V lost 4 bases and J lost 9; bases outside the gene matches: 12. The CDR3 coding sequence is TGTGCCAGCAGTTCACTCCGGGGAAGCGGGGGGGGTGAGCAGTTCTTC. Amino acid sequence: CASSSLRGSGGGEQFF.

The rearrangement links TRBV28 to TRBJ1-1; 8 bases are shared with TRBD1. The CDR3 is 14 residues long. Trimming at V came to 4 bases and at J to 10 bases, leaving 11 bases not matched to a gene. Germline CDR1 and CDR2: MDHEN and SYDVKM. The CDR3, as DNA: TGTGCCAGCAGTTATACCAGGGGGCAGATGGTAGCTTTCTTT. This sequence encodes CASSYTRGQMVAFF. Complete variable domain (other parts from reference TRBV28 and TRBJ1-1): DVKVTQSSRYLVKRTGEKVFLECVQDMDHENMFWYRQDPGLGLRLIYFSYDVKMKEKGDIPEGYSVSREKKERFSLILESASTNQTSMYLCASSYTRGQMVAFFGQGTRLTVV.

There are a few counts of this clone. The chain is built from TRBV4-3 and TRBJ2-3; D not resolved. CDR3 length equals 13 residues. The V end was cut by 1 base, the J end by 4 bases, with 6 bases between. Germline V lookup: CDR1 LGHNA, CDR2 YSLEER. CDR3 sequence (DNA): TGCGCCAGCAGCCAAGCCCTAGCAGATACGCAGTATTTT. This translates into CASSQALADTQYF.

This clone was counted ten times or more. V and J are TRBV10-1 and TRBJ2-5, with 7 positions matching TRBD2. V trimming: 5 bases; J trimming: 5 bases; junction bases outside the gene matches: 5. Germline V gene data show CDR1 as WNHNN and CDR2 as SYGVQD (reference sequence). This CDR3 has 13 residues. The CDR3 nucleotides are TGCGCCAGCAGTTCCCAGGGAGGGGAGACCCAGTACTTC. Its protein product is CASSSQGGETQYF.

The chain joins TRBV28 to TRBJ1-1; a weak D match, TRBD1 (5 bases). The CDR3 is 14 amino acids. Trimming cost V 3 bases and J 1 base, with 9 bases left between them. Germline V gene data show CDR1 as MDHEN and CDR2 as SYDVKM. The DNA for the CDR3 is TGTGCCAGCAGTTTTCTTGACAGGAACACTGAAGCTTTCTTT. Amino acids: CASSFLDRNTEAFF.

In this sample, this clone turned up once. The V gene is TRBV5-1, the J gene TRBJ2-2; 12 bases map to TRBD2. V lost 3 bases and J lost 6; bases outside the gene matches: 3. In germline, CDR1 is SGHRS, CDR2 YFSETQ. This CDR3 is 15 amino acids long. The DNA for the CDR3 is TGCGCCAGCAGCTGGACTAGCGGGGCCGCCGGGGAGCTGTTTTTT. Translation gives CASSWTSGAAGELFF.

This clone was seen more than once but under ten times. The V and J genes are TRBV21-1 and TRBJ2-7; the table names TRBD1, a call not compared with the DNA. TRBV21-1 is a documented pseudogene. The CDR3 sequence is 14 residues long. Written as DNA, the CDR3 is TGTGCCAGCAGCAAAGCCAGGGGACCGTACGAGCAGTACGTC. It encodes CASSKARGPYEQYV.

The chain carries TRBV11-2 and TRBJ2-3; 7 bases fit TRBD2. Germline V gene lookup returns CDR1 SGHAT and CDR2 FQNNGV. This CDR3 spans 15 amino acids. The trim removed 4 bases at V and 2 bases at J, leaving 6 bases unmatched. CDR3 in DNA: TGTGCCAGCAGCTACTTGACTAGCCTCACAGATACGCAGTATTTT. Translation gives CASSYLTSLTDTQYF. The full variable domain, completed using reference TRBV11-2 and TRBJ2-3, is EAGVAQSPRYKIIEKRQSVAFWCNPISGHATLYWYQQILGQGPKLLIQFQNNGVVDDSQLPKDRFSAERLKGVDSTLKIQPAKLEDSAVYLCASSYLTSLTDTQYFGPGTRLTVL.

This clone was counted a few times. This chain links TRBV7-9 with TRBJ1-5; the match to TRBD1 covers 8 bases. Germline CDR1 and CDR2: SEHNR and FQNEAQ (reference sequence). The CDR3 runs to 14 residues. The V and J ends lost 3 bases and 7 bases, in that order; junction bases with no gene match: 5. The CDR3 reads CASSFGQGGQPQHF. The CDR3 coding sequence is TGTGCCAGCAGCTTCGGACAGGGCGGACAGCCCCAGCATTTT.

The rearrangement joins TRBV9 to TRBJ1-2; D gene ambiguous. The V gene lost 4 bases and the J gene lost 8 bases, with 18 bases spanning the gap. CDR1 is SGDLS, CDR2 YYNGEE, per germline. The CDR3 covers 14 residues. The CDR3, as DNA: TGTGCCAGCAGCACGAGCCGGGGAGGGAAAGGCTACACCTTC. It specifies CASSTSRGGKGYTF.

The chain joins TRBV11-3 to TRBJ2-5; 9 nucleotides align to TRBD1. This CDR3 spans 14 amino acids. CDR1 and CDR2 from the germline V gene are SGHNT and YENEEA. With V trimmed by 5 bases and J by 5 bases, 6 bases remained unmatched. CDR3 region: CASSLGTGHETQYF. CDR3 nucleotide sequence: TGTGCCAGCAGCCTAGGGACAGGGCACGAGACCCAGTACTTC.

This chain joins TRBV19 and TRBJ1-2; TRBD1 matches 9 bases. Trimming removed 5 bases from V and 4 bases from J; junction bases left unmatched: 8. The germline V gene encodes CDR1 LNHDA and CDR2 SQIVND (reference sequence). This CDR3 comprises 15 residues. In DNA, the CDR3 is TGTGCCAGTAGTGCGCGGACAGGGGCCGTCTATGGCTACACCTTC. It codes for CASSARTGAVYGYTF.

The chain joins TRBV27 to TRBJ2-1; TRBD2 is a possible D gene (6 bases). The CDR3 is made up of 16 amino acids. Germline CDR1 MNHEY, CDR2 SMNVEV (reference sequence). V dropped 7 bases and J dropped 6 bases, with 22 bases sitting between them. DNA of the CDR3: TGTGCCAGCACCTCCTTGCCCGGGACTGCACCCAATGAGCAGTTCTTC. Protein: CASTSLPGTAPNEQFF.

The rearrangement uses TRBV7-2 and TRBJ1-6; D remains unclear. Germline V lookup: CDR1 SGHTA, CDR2 FQGNSA. This CDR3 is 16 amino acids long. V was cut by 4 bases and J by 7 bases, with 17 bases left in between. The CDR3, as DNA: TGTGCCAGCAGCTCTTCTGACACGATTTTCAATTCACCCCTCCACTTT. It specifies CASSSSDTIFNSPLHF.